Below, 10 T cell receptor beta chains from the same sample are listed, as sequenced in a study of T cell changes during pregnancy in multiple sclerosis. TCRdb keeps only in-frame clones here, not all; method: immunoSEQ multiplex PCR. The data contain 90,000 to 95,000 clones, around 92% of them singletons. Sequences were derived from peripheral blood, sampled in the third trimester of pregnancy. The source of these receptors is a female donor with multiple sclerosis, enrolled in a pregnancy study.

The J gene is TRBJ1-4, the V gene TRBV5-6; D unclear. The CDR3 loop spans 14 amino acids. V lost 0 bases, J lost 8 bases, and 11 bases lay in between. CDR1 and CDR2 from the germline V gene are SGHDT and YYEEEE. CDR3 sequence (DNA): TGTGCCAGCAGCTTGGATGGGCGAACGGAAAAACTGTTTTTT. Its protein is CASSLDGRTEKLFF.

CDR3 amino acids: CASSLGGAKETQYF. DNA for the CDR3: TGTGCCAGCAGTTTAGGGGGGGCCAAAGAGACCCAGTACTTC. V and J are TRBV28 and TRBJ2-5, with a weak D call TRBD2 (7 bases). This CDR3 is 14 amino acids long. Germline lookup yields CDR1 MDHEN and CDR2 SYDVKM. V was clipped by 2 bases and J by 3 bases, with 10 bases between them.

The chain recombines TRBV2 with TRBJ1-4, with 7 bases aligning to TRBD1. Germline CDR1 and CDR2: SNHLY and FYNNEI. The CDR3 is made up of 14 amino acids. V shed 7 bases, J shed 2 bases, and the junction held 4 bases outside the gene matches. The CDR3 loop is CASTVTGTNEKLFF. For the CDR3, the DNA is TGTGCCAGCACAGTGACAGGGACTAATGAAAAACTGTTTTTT.

This rearrangement joins TRBV5-1 to TRBJ2-7; D uncertain. The CDR3 totals 14 residues. V lost 2 bases to trimming and J lost 4 bases, with 13 bases between them. The germline V gene has CDR1 SGHRS and CDR2 YFSETQ. CDR3 amino acids: CASSLNPGRYEQYF. DNA for the CDR3: TGCGCCAGCAGCTTAAATCCGGGTCGGTACGAGCAGTACTTC.

The CDR3, as DNA: TGCACCAGCAGCCAAGATGTTAGGACAGGGTCTCACGAGCAGTACTTC. This sequence encodes CTSSQDVRTGSHEQYF. V gene TRBV1 combines with J gene TRBJ2-7; no check of the table's D call, TRBD1, against the DNA was made. TRBV1 constitutes a pseudogene. The CDR3 extends over 16 amino acids.

The chain carries TRBV9 and TRBJ2-5; perhaps TRBD1 as D (6 bases). The CDR3 is 11 amino acids. Trimming stripped 3 bases from V and 10 bases from J, with 10 bases between. Germline assignment: CDR1 SGDLS and CDR2 YYNGEE. This CDR3 is CASSGGRGQYF. The DNA for the CDR3 is TGTGCCAGCAGCGGGGGGCGAGGCCAGTACTTC.

The J gene is TRBJ2-5, the V gene TRBV18, with 7 positions matching TRBD2. CDR3 length: 16 residues. Germline values: CDR1 KGHSH, CDR2 LQKENI. J gave up 1 base and V 8 bases, and 13 bases lay outside the gene matches. The DNA of the CDR3 is TGTGCCAGCCCAGTTGGGGAGCGGGACCTCCAAGAGACCCAGTACTTC. Amino acid sequence: CASPVGERDLQETQYF.

The V and J genes are TRBV7-9 and TRBJ1-2; no definite D call. V gave up 5 bases and J gave up 7 bases, with 20 bases separating them. The CDR3 length is 15 residues. Germline V gives CDR1 SEHNR, CDR2 FQNEAQ (reference sequence). The CDR3 here is CASSQRQTLISGYTF. CDR3 nucleotide sequence: TGTGCCAGCAGCCAGCGGCAGACTCTGATAAGTGGCTACACCTTC.

The table lists this clone with a few counts. The V and J genes are TRBV27 and TRBJ1-1; the D is unclear. This CDR3 is 13 amino acids long. Trimming pared 3 bases from V and 1 base from J, leaving 6 bases between. From germline, CDR1 is MNHEY and CDR2 SMNVEV (reference sequence). CDR3: CASSFLANTEAFF. The CDR3 nucleotides read TGTGCCAGCAGTTTTCTAGCGAACACTGAAGCTTTCTTT.

This sequence joins TRBV4-3 and TRBJ2-5; 10 bases are a match to TRBD2. Germline V lookup: CDR1 LGHNA, CDR2 YSLEER. J was trimmed by 5 bases and V by 1 base; bases with no gene match: 10. This CDR3 has 17 amino acids. The DNA of the CDR3 is TGCGCCAGCAGCCAAGGGAGGACTAGCGGTATTTGGGAGACCCAGTACTTC. Its protein product is CASSQGRTSGIWETQYF.